This TCR beta chain came from a study of PD-L1 blockade in urothelial cancer (TCRdb year 2017). Regarding the study in general: All patients started therapy around 2014 and received atezolizumab 1,200 mg intravenously every 3 weeks. About 90% of the roughly 29 patients were identified as males with urothelial cancer of bladder origin, and a prior smoking history was reported by 18 of 29 patients. An ECOG performance status of 0 or 1 was recorded for the patients, and 0 to 3 prior chemotherapy regimens had been received by the patients. Blood samples were analyzed at two time points: 3 weeks after treatment start (second dose) and 6 weeks after treatment start. A median of about 150,000 T cells and 65,000 to 90,000 unique TCRs was obtained from blood samples, and a median clonality of roughly 0.082 was observed. The study, an exploratory multi-omic analysis, examined somatic, immune and clinical correlates of response to PD-L1 blockade with atezolizumab in urothelial cancer. Pretreatment tumor samples, along with matched peripheral blood serially collected before and after atezolizumab treatment, were subjected to TCR sequencing. Durable clinical benefit meant progression-free survival longer than 6 months, and TCR features were also tested against progression-free and overall survival. In the same patients, pretreatment tumors underwent whole exome sequencing and RNA sequencing in addition to TCR sequencing. Durable clinical benefit was achieved by nine patients but not by the remaining 20. Around 29 patients had pretreatment blood TCR-seq, some 25 had at least one posttreatment blood collection, and some 25 had tumor TCR-seq.

The sample's time point label, decoded: peripheral blood 6 weeks after treatment start. The cohort included about 29 patients with locally advanced or metastatic urothelial carcinoma who were treated at Memorial Sloan Kettering on a trial protocol. Peripheral blood mononuclear cells were collected pretreatment and during treatment, with between 1 and 8 total time points obtained per patient. The Qiagen DNeasy Blood extraction kit was used to purify genomic DNA from total PBMCs and tumor samples. PBMCs were collected pretreatment and during treatment and were isolated and stored as previously described. Each PCR received spiked-in synthetic TCR analog templates so that absolute template abundance could be estimated from read counts. The immunoSEQ assay used bias-controlled V and J gene primers to amplify TCRbeta CDR3 regions from genomic DNA. Sequencing of rearranged TCRbeta segments was done at approximately 20X coverage. In the source study's methods: Sequencing errors were corrected by clustering and CDR3s were annotated against IMGT to assign V, D and J genes. Out-of-frame and stop-codon sequences were excluded, and only productive TCRbeta rearrangements were used in downstream analyses. Clonality was calculated as one minus the Shannon entropy normalized by the log of the number of unique productive sequences. Clones differing between time points or between blood and tumor were identified by Fisher's exact test with Benjamini-Hochberg correction at adjusted p below 0.01. This is the immuneACCESS table as TCRdb keeps it, with only in-frame sequences that have V and J called. A part of the clones is gone; compared with another copy, unresolved V genes explain less than half, and the rest is unexplained. V and J calls and clone size are given by that table; D and trimming were obtained from the DNA. The table for this sample lists around 62,000 clones; about 90% of them were counted only once. The ten largest clones add up to over 9% of the sample.

Broader findings and caveats from the paper: Improved progression-free and overall survival was associated with having pretreatment peripheral blood TCR clonality below the median. At 3 weeks after the start of treatment, tumor-associated TCR clones in peripheral blood had expanded more in patients with durable benefit (n of about 22, p = 0.022). Because the sample size was small (n ≈ 30) and many exploratory analyses were performed, the results are intended to be hypothesis-generating.

The CDR1 and CDR2 encoded by the germline V gene (reference sequence) are SEHNR and FQNEAQ. Cut back by 11 bases and 6 bases, the V and J ends lie 20 bases apart. From the cysteine through the phenylalanine, the CDR3 covers 13 amino acids. Only the CDR3 portion is preserved as DNA: 39 bases, with reading frame beginning at the first base. This clone is labeled medium-sized (0.01 to 0.1%). Its specific antigen is unknown. The input lacks base qualities; no much larger clone sits a single base away. The rearranged segments are TRBV7-9 and TRBJ2-7; a tentative D match to TRBD2 spans 6 bases. The sample in question was PBMCs, obtained around atezolizumab (anti-PD-L1) treatment. The clonotype comes from a man aged 55 to 70 with urothelial cancer. The CDR3 region has the sequence CAASARLDGEQYF. The DNA sequence is given as TGTGCCGCCTCTGCCCGACTAGACGGCGAGCAGTACTTC.